This T cell receptor beta chain was identified during a study of blood T cell repertoires in COVID-19. Looking at the study overall: COVID-19 samples collected from the United States, Italy and Spain covered acute and convalescent phases. The analysed material was cDNA or gDNA that came from T cells, B-cell-depleted T cells, or PBMCs.

Trimming at V came to 4 bases and at J to 6 bases, leaving 8 bases not matched to a gene. The germline V gene has CDR1 LGHNA and CDR2 YSLEER. The CDR3 is 15 amino acids. Profiled with immunoSEQ multiplex PCR; TCRdb holds only in-frame clones, not every one. The sample lists about 63,000 clones, 60% to 85% occurring once. Sequencing input: peripheral blood. The clonotype comes from a woman older than 75 with acute or convalescent COVID-19. This sequence joins TRBV4-3 and TRBJ2-2, with 7 bases aligning to TRBD2. For the CDR3, the DNA is TGCGCCAGCAGCCGGACTAGAAATAGCCCCGGGGAGCTGTTTTTT. It codes for CASSRTRNSPGELFF.